The 23 T cell receptor beta chains listed next were all sequenced from one sample in a study of blood T cells in healthy people across ages. The second PCR ran about 6 to 12 cycles with a sample-barcoded 5' primer and J-beta primers. TCRdb reprocessed the 5' RACE reads with MiXCR, giving one entry per CDR3 protein. The sample carries 850,000 to 950,000 distinct CDR3 sequences, less than 35% recorded once. The sequenced sample was blood. Every receptor here comes from an elderly woman in good health.

There are many counts of this clonotype. The chain has TRBV20-1 and TRBJ2-3; D unclear. The CDR3 contains 15 residues. Trimming stripped 6 bases from V and 1 base from J, with 17 bases between. Per germline, CDR1 DFQATT and CDR2 SNEGSKA (reference sequence). The CDR3 protein is CSAPESPRRTDTQYF. The CDR3 nucleotides are TGCAGTGCGCCAGAATCCCCTAGACGCACAGATACGCAGTATTTT.

This clonotype was counted between two and nine times. This may arise from a read error, as a much more abundant clone is one base away. The chain recombines TRBV4-2 with TRBJ1-2; 7 bases are a match to TRBD1. The germline V gene has CDR1 LGHNA and CDR2 YNFKEQ. The junction had 3 bases not matched to a gene; V was cut back by 1 base and J by 4 bases. The CDR3 sequence is 14 residues long. DNA of the CDR3: TGTGCCAGCAGCCAAGGGGAGGGGGCCTATGGCTACACCTTC. This gives the protein CASSQGEGAYGYTF.

This clonotype has a single count. This may arise from a read error, as a much more abundant clone is one base away. This sequence joins TRBV20-1 and TRBJ2-3, with a tentative D call TRBD2 (5 bases). The CDR3 spans 15 residues. Looked up from germline, CDR1 is DFQATT and CDR2 is SNEGSKA (reference sequence). Here the CDR3 reads CSARGAPGYTDMQYF. The CDR3 nucleotides read TGCAGTGCTAGAGGGGCCCCGGGGTACACAGATATGCAGTATTTT.

V usage is TRBV12-3 or TRBV12-4 and J usage is TRBJ2-5; D might be TRBD1 (6 bases). The DNA end favors TRBJ2-7, so the J call may be wrong. This CDR3 has 15 residues. CDR3 region: CASSLGTAFSYEQYF. CDR3 DNA sequence: TGTGCCAGCAGTTTAGGGACAGCCTTCTCCTACGAGCAGTACTTC.

This clonotype showed up many times. The chain employs TRBV7-2 and TRBJ2-7; no firm D call. The CDR3 has 12 amino acids. Germline V gives CDR1 SGHTA, CDR2 FQGNSA. V was clipped by 5 bases and J by 7 bases, with 12 bases between them. CDR3 loop: CASSQPPREQYF. In nucleotides, the CDR3 is TGTGCCAGCAGCCAGCCCCCGCGTGAGCAGTACTTC.

The chain links TRBV6-1 to TRBJ2-1, with D uncertain. This CDR3 spans 13 amino acids. The V and J ends lost 11 bases and 6 bases respectively, with 17 bases between them. Germline-derived CDR1 and CDR2 are MNHNS and SASEGT. CDR3 sequence reads: CAGYSLVPNEQFF. For the CDR3, the DNA is TGTGCCGGCTACTCGCTAGTCCCCAATGAGCAGTTCTTC.

This clonotype appeared a few times. This chain links TRBV28 with TRBJ1-2; possibly TRBD1 for D (5 bases). The CDR3 loop spans 12 amino acids. The germline V gene has CDR1 MDHEN and CDR2 SYDVKM. V dropped 7 bases and J dropped 8 bases, with 14 bases sitting between them. CDR3 in amino acids: CASKAGMEGYTF. CDR3 nucleotides: TGTGCCAGCAAAGCAGGGATGGAGGGCTACACCTTC.

This clonotype was counted ten times or more. V gene TRBV19 combines with J gene TRBJ2-1; D gene uncertain. Between the trimmed V and J ends, which lost 8 bases and 2 bases, there was a span of 16 bases. Germline CDR1 is LNHDA and CDR2 is SQIVND (reference sequence). The CDR3 is 15 amino acids. CDR3 nucleotide sequence: TGTGCCAGTGCCCAGAGGCTTACCACCTACAATGAGCAGTTCTTC. Translated: CASAQRLTTYNEQFF. Variable domain in full (rest from reference TRBV19 and TRBJ2-1): DGGITQSPKYLFRKEGQNVTLSCEQNLNHDAMYWYRQDPGQGLRLIYYSQIVNDFQKGDIAEGYSVSREKKESFPLTVTSAQKNPTAFYLCASAQRLTTYNEQFFGPGTRLTVL.

The rearrangement links TRBV7-6 to TRBJ1-4; D is ambiguous. CDR1 SGHVS and CDR2 FNYEAQ come from the germline V gene. Trimming removed 3 bases from V and 8 bases from J, with 13 bases in between. There are 14 residues in the CDR3. The chain's CDR3 is CASSFSAPQEKLFF. In DNA form, the CDR3 reads TGTGCCAGCAGCTTTTCGGCGCCCCAGGAAAAACTGTTTTTT. Using reference TRBV7-6 and TRBJ1-4 for the parts outside the CDR3, the full variable domain is GAGVSQSPRYKVTKRGQDVALRCDPISGHVSLYWYRQALGQGPEFLTYFNYEAQQDKSGLPNDRFSAERPEGSISTLTIQRTEQRDSAMYRCASSFSAPQEKLFFGSGTQLSVL.

Many counts were recorded for this clonotype. The rearrangement uses TRBV6-5 and TRBJ1-2; TRBD1 matches 8 bases. The germline gives CDR1 MNHEY, CDR2 SVGAGI. The CDR3 runs 13 residues. J was trimmed by 8 bases and V by 6 bases; bases with no gene match: 8. The CDR3 DNA sequence: TGTGCCAGCAGCCCAGGGGGCCTAAGGGGCTACACCTTC. This sequence encodes CASSPGGLRGYTF.

In its sample, this clonotype was seen many times. The gene calls are TRBV20-1 and TRBJ2-1, with 12 nucleotides matching TRBD2. CDR1 and CDR2 (germline): DFQATT, SNEGSKA (reference sequence). V was pared by 5 bases and J by 8 bases, with 4 bases of the junction left unmatched. The CDR3 length is 13 residues. This CDR3 is CSAGLAGSHEQFF. The CDR3 coding sequence is TGCAGTGCTGGACTAGCGGGGAGTCATGAGCAGTTCTTC.

As to this clonotype: Since a much larger clone is just one base distant, this may be a read error. V and J are TRBV20-1 and TRBJ2-5; 7 nucleotides agree with TRBD1. The J call may be faulty, since TRBJ2-7 better matches the DNA end. Looked up from germline, CDR1 is DFQATT and CDR2 is SNEGSKA (reference sequence). The CDR3 consists of 14 residues. The CDR3 nucleotides read TGCAGTGCTAGAAAGGGGGCAGGGTGGGGCGAGCAGTACTTC. Encoded protein: CSARKGAGWGEQYF.

Many counts were recorded for this clonotype. The chain carries TRBV20-1 and TRBJ2-7, with a possible D match to TRBD2 (5 bases). The V end was cut by 4 bases, the J end by 2 bases, with 12 bases between. Germline V gives CDR1 DFQATT, CDR2 SNEGSKA (reference sequence). This CDR3 is 13 amino acids long. The CDR3 region is CSAKSSLPYEQYF. The CDR3 DNA is TGCAGTGCTAAATCTAGCTTACCCTACGAGCAGTACTTC.

This clonotype was seen many times. The chain links TRBV7-2 to TRBJ1-1, with TRBD1 matching over 8 bases. CDR1 and CDR2 (germline): SGHTA, FQGNSA. V lost 1 base, J lost 1 base, and 8 bases stayed unmatched. CDR3 length equals 17 residues. DNA of the CDR3: TGTGCCAGCAGCTTAGGGGCCCCAGGGGGCGCGAACACTGAAGCTTTCTTT. This codes for CASSLGAPGGANTEAFF.

Worth noting for this clonotype: This clone may be a read error of a much larger clone one base away. The J gene is TRBJ2-1, the V gene TRBV5-1; 11 nucleotides align to TRBD1. This CDR3 has 15 residues. Per germline, CDR1 SGHRS and CDR2 YFSETQ. CDR3 protein: CASSPGQGAGNGQFF. The DNA for the CDR3 is TGCGCCAGCAGCCCCGGACAGGGGGCAGGAAATGGGCAGTTCTTC.

DNA for the CDR3: TGTGCCAGCAGCTTCGGGGGAGGTGGAAACACCATATATTTT. Translation: CASSFGGGGNTIYF. The genes are TRBV7-2 and TRBJ1-3; D possibly corresponds to TRBD1 (5 bases). Between the trimmed V and J ends, which lost 3 bases and 3 bases, there was a span of 9 bases. This CDR3 has 14 amino acids. CDR1 is SGHTA and CDR2 is FQGNSA in the germline V gene.

This clonotype was recorded a few times. Given a much more abundant clone one base away, this may be a read error. V usage is TRBV20-1 and J usage is TRBJ2-7, with D unresolved. The length of the CDR3 is 16 residues. The germline V gene has CDR1 DFQATT and CDR2 SNEGSKA (reference sequence). V lost 5 bases and J 1 base, leaving 21 bases between the germline ends. In DNA form, the CDR3 reads TGCAGTGCTGGAAATATGGAAGGAATCCGGTCCTACGAGCAGTACTTC. The encoded protein is CSAGNMEGIRSYEQYF.

Regarding this clonotype: At one end the junction does not follow the germline gene, possibly because of a read error. This sequence joins TRBV14 and TRBJ2-3; tentative D call: TRBD2 (7 bases). This CDR3 is built from 14 residues. Germline lookup yields CDR1 SGHDN and CDR2 FVKESK. The CDR3 sequence: CAGSRRGGPGTQYF. Here the CDR3 DNA reads TGTGCCGGCAGCCGAAGGGGGGGGCCCGGTACGCAGTATTTT.

The chain combines TRBV5-1 with TRBJ2-5, with D unresolved. The end of the DNA aligns better with TRBJ2-7, so the J call may be wrong. CDR1 is SGHRS, CDR2 YFSETQ, per germline. This CDR3 contains 13 residues. The CDR3 nucleotides read TGCGCCAGCAGTCCCAGGTACTCCTACGAGCAGTACTTC. It yields the protein CASSPRYSYEQYF.

Points on this clonotype: Likely a read error: the CDR3 ends without its conserved phenylalanine or tryptophan. The genes are TRBV5-1 and TRBJ2-5, with 8 nucleotides matching TRBD2. The CDR3 runs to 17 residues. Germline trimming cut 0 bases from V and 0 bases from J; bases unmatched to any gene: 7. CDR1 is SGHRS and CDR2 is YFSETQ in the germline V gene. The CDR3 loop is CASSLAGSGVYQETQYI. The DNA of the CDR3 is TGCGCCAGCAGCTTGGCGGGTAGCGGGGTTTACCAAGAGACCCAGTACATC.

In this sample, this clonotype turned up many times. The chain couples TRBV25-1 to TRBJ2-1; D might be TRBD2 (6 bases). Trimming pared 4 bases from V and 3 bases from J, leaving 10 bases between. Germline V lookup: CDR1 MGHDK, CDR2 SYGVNS. CDR3 length equals 14 residues. CDR3 residues: CASSVPGLYNEQFF. The CDR3 DNA reads as TGTGCCAGCAGTGTTCCGGGACTCTACAATGAGCAGTTCTTC.

V is TRBV24-1 and J is TRBJ2-5; 9 bases map to TRBD1. CDR1 is KGHDR, CDR2 SFDVKD, per germline. This CDR3 comprises 15 residues. With V trimmed by 12 bases and J by 5 bases, 15 bases remained unmatched. CDR3 bases: TGTGCCCTAGGGACAGGGATAGATATCGGCGAGACCCAGTACTTC. This encodes CALGTGIDIGETQYF.

The rearrangement joins TRBV5-1 to TRBJ1-4; D is unclear. Trimming removed 4 bases at V and 6 bases at J, with 13 bases between. The germline CDR1 and CDR2 sequences are SGHRS and YFSETQ. The CDR3 has 14 residues. CDR3 nucleotides: TGCGCCAGCAGCACCGCGGGAACCGATGAAAAACTGTTTTTT. This codes for CASSTAGTDEKLFF. The entire variable domain, with the rest obtained from reference TRBV5-1 and TRBJ1-4, is as follows: KAGVTQTPRYLIKTRGQQVTLSCSPISGHRSVSWYQQTPGQGLQFLFEYFSETQRNKGNFPGRFSGRQFSNSRSEMNVSTLELGDSALYLCASSTAGTDEKLFFGSGTQLSVL.